This T cell receptor beta chain stems from a study of human T cells and chemical hapten exposure. Findings of the study overall: PT1 expanded TCR numbers rose with patch test score.

Time point noted: patch test 1, 2 weeks after DPC sensitization. Treatment given: therapeutic diphenylcyclopropenone sensitization with weekly scalp DPC. The V and J ends lost 5 bases and 1 base, in that order; junction bases with no gene match: 13. This CDR3 region has 18 residues. Germline assignment: CDR1 MNHEY and CDR2 SVGEGT. TCRdb analysed the RACE reads with MiXCR anew, one entry per CDR3 protein. Among just under 350,000 distinct CDR3 sequences listed, around 7% were seen once. This clonotype was seen at least ten times. Its cognate antigen is unknown. The receptor was isolated from a woman under 30 with alopecia areata. Some clones in this sample may be carry-over from other donors' samples. This chain joins TRBV6-2 or TRBV6-3 and TRBJ1-5, with 8 bases identical to TRBD1. The specimen was whole blood, collected in connection with sensitization to the hapten diphenylcyclopropenone (DPC). The CDR3 region is CASSTRDRLVMSNQPQHF. CDR3 nucleotide sequence: TGTGCCAGCAGTACCCGGGACAGGTTGGTGATGAGCAATCAGCCCCAGCATTTT.